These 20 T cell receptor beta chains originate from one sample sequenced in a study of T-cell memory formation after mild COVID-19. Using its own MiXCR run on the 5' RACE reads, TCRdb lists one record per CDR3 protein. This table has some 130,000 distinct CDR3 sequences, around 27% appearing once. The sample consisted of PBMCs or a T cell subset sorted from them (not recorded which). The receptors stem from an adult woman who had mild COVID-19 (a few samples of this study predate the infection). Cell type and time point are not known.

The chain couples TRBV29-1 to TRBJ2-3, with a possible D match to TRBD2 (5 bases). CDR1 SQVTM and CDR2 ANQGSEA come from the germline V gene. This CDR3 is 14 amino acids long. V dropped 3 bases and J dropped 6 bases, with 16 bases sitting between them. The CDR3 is CSVDGGLRSDTQYF. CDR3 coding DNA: TGCAGCGTTGACGGCGGACTCCGGTCGGATACGCAGTATTTT.

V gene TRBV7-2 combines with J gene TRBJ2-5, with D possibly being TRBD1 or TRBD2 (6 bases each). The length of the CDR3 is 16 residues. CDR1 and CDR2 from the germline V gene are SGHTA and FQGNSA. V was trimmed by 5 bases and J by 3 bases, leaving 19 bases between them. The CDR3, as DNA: TGTGCCAGCAGCGTGCCCTGGCGGAGGGGGGAAGAGACCCAGTACTTC. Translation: CASSVPWRRGEETQYF.

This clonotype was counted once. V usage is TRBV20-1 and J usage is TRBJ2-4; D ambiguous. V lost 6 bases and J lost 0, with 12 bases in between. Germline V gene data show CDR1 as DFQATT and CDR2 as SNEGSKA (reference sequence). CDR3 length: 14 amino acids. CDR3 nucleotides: TGCAGTGCCAACCCTGGGCTAGCCAAAAACATTCAGTACTTC. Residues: CSANPGLAKNIQYF.

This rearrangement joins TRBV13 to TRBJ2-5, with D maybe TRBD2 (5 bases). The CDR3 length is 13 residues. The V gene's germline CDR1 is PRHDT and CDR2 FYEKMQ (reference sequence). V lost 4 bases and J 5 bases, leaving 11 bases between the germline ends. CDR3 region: CASSSEGVETQYF. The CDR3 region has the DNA TGTGCCAGCAGCTCTGAGGGTGTGGAGACCCAGTACTTC.

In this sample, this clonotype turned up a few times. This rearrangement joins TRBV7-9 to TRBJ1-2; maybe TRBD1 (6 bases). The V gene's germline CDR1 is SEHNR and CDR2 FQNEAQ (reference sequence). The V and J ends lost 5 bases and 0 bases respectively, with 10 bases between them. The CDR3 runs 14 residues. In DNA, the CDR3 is TGTGCCAGCAGCCCGACAGGCCCTAACTATGGCTACACCTTC. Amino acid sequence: CASSPTGPNYGYTF.

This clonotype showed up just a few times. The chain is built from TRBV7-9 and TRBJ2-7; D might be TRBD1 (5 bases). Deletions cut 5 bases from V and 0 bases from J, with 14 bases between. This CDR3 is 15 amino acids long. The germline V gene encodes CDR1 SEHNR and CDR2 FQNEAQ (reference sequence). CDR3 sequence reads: CASSILNGHSYEQYF. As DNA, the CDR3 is TGTGCCAGCAGCATCCTCAACGGACACTCCTACGAGCAGTACTTC.

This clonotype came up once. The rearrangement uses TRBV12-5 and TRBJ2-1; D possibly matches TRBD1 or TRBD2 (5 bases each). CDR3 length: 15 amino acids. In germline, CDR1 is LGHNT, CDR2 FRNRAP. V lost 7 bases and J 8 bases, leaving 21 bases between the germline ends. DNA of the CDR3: TGTGCTAGTGCTAAGGGGAACGGAGGTAAATATGAGCAGTTCTTC. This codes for CASAKGNGGKYEQFF.

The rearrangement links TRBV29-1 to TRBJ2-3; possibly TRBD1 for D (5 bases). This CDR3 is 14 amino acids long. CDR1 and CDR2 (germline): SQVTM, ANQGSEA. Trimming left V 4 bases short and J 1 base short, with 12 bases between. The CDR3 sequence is CSVGQPVGTDTQYF. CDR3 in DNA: TGCAGCGTTGGACAGCCGGTGGGCACAGATACGCAGTATTTT.

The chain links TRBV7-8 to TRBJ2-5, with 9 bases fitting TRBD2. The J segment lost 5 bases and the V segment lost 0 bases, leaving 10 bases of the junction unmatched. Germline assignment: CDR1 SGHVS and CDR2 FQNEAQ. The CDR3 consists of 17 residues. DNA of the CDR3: TGTGCCAGCAGCTTAGCCGACTTTGCGGGAGGGCCGGAGACCCAGTACTTC. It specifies CASSLADFAGGPETQYF.

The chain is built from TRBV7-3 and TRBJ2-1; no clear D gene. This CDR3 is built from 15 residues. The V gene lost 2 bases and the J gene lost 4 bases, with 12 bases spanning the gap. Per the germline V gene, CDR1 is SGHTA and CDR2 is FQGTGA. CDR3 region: CASSLVDGSYNEQFF. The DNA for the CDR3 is TGTGCCAGCAGCTTAGTTGATGGCAGTTACAATGAGCAGTTCTTC. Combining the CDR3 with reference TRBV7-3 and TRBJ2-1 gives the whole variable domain GAGVSQTPSNKVTEKGKYVELRCDPISGHTALYWYRQSLGQGPEFLIYFQGTGAADDSGLPNDRFFAVRPEGSVSTLKIQRTERGDSAVYLCASSLVDGSYNEQFFGPGTRLTVL.

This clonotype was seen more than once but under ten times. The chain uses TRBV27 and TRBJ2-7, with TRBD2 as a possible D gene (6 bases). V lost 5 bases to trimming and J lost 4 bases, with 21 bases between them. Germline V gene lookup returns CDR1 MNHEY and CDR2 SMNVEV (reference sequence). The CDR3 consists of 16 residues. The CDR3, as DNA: TGTGCCAGCAGTCTCCAACGTAGTGGGGGGAAGTACGAGCAGTACTTC. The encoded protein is CASSLQRSGGKYEQYF.

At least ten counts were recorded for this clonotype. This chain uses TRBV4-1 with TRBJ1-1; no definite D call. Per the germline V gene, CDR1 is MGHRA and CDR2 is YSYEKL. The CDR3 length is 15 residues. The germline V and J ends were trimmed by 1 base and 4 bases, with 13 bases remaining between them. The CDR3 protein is CASSQGGGLGTEAFF. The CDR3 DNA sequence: TGCGCCAGCAGCCAAGGGGGAGGTTTAGGCACTGAAGCTTTCTTT.

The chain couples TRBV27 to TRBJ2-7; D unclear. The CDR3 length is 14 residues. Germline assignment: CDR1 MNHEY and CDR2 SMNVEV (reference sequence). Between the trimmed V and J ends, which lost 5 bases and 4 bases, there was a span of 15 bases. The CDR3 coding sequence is TGTGCCAGCAGTACCTCGGTGGTCCTATACGAGCAGTACTTC. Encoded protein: CASSTSVVLYEQYF.

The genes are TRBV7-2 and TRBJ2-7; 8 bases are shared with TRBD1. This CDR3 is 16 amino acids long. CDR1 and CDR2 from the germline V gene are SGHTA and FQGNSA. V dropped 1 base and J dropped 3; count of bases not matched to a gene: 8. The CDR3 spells CASSLGYRTGYYEQYF. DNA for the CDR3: TGTGCCAGCAGCTTAGGGTACAGGACAGGGTACTACGAGCAGTACTTC. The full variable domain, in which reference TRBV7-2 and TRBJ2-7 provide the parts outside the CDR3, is GAGVSQSPSNKVTEKGKDVELRCDPISGHTALYWYRQSLGQGLEFLIYFQGNSAPDKSGLPSDRFSAERTGGSVSTLTIQRTQQEDSAVYLCASSLGYRTGYYEQYFGPGTRLTVT.

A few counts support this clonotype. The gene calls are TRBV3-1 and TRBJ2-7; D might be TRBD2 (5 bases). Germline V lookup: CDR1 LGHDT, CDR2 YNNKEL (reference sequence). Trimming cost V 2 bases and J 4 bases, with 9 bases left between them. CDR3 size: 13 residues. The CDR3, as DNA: TGTGCCAGCAGCCAAAGGGAGAGATACGAGCAGTACTTC. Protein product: CASSQRERYEQYF.

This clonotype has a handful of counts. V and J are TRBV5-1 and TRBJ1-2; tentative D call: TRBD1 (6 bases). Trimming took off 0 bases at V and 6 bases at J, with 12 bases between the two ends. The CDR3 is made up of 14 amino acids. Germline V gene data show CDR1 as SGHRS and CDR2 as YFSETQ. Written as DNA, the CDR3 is TGCGCCAGCAGCTTGGCACAGGGTTTCGATGGCTACACCTTC. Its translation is CASSLAQGFDGYTF.

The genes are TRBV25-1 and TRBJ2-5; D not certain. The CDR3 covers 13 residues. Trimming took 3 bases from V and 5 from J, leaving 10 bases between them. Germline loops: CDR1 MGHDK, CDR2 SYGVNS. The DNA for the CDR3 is TGTGCCAGCAGTGAGGAAGGGCACGAGACCCAGTACTTC. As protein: CASSEEGHETQYF.

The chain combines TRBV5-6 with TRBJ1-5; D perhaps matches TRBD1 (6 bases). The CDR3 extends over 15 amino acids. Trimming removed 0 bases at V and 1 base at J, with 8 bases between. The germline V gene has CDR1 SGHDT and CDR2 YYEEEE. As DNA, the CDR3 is TGTGCCAGCAGCTTGGGGGGGGCGAGCAATCAGCCCCAGCATTTT. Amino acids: CASSLGGASNQPQHF.

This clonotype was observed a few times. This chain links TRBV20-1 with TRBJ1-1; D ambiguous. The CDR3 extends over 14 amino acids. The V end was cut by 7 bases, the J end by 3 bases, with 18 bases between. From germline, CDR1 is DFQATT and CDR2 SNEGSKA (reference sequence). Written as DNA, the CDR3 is TGCAGTGGATCCATAAGGGAGGTCCACACTGAAGCTTTCTTT. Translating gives CSGSIREVHTEAFF.

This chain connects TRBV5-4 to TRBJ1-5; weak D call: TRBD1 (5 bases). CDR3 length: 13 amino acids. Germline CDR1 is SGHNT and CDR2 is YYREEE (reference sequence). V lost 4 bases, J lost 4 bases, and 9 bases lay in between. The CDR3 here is CASSLDSNQPQHF. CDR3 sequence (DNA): TGTGCCAGCAGCCTCGACAGTAATCAGCCCCAGCATTTT.